Below, 25 T cell receptor beta chains from the same sample are listed, as sequenced in a study of CD8+ T cells in alopecia areata. Indicated treatment: oral pan-JAK inhibitor, 5-10 mg twice daily. The sequencing template was cDNA reverse transcribed from extracted RNA. The repertoire was sequenced with immunoSEQ multiplex PCR; TCRdb's copy has only in-frame clones and lacks some. The sample contains some 190,000 clones, 60% of which appear only once. Source: CD4+ T cells sorted from blood, taken at week 24, from a patient treated with tofacitinib. These receptors were obtained from a human donor with alopecia areata.

The V call is TRBV6-6, the J call TRBJ1-1; D may be TRBD1 (5 bases). Germline V gives CDR1 MNHNY, CDR2 SVGAGI (reference sequence). This CDR3 contains 15 residues. Deletions cut 7 bases from V and 2 bases from J, with 17 bases between. The CDR3 nucleotides read TGTGCCAGCAACGATAAGGGGATCTTAAACACTGAAGCTTTCTTT. Its translation is CASNDKGILNTEAFF.

This chain joins TRBV2 and TRBJ1-1; D ambiguous. Germline lookup yields CDR1 SNHLY and CDR2 FYNNEI. The CDR3 totals 11 residues. Trimming shortened V by 11 bases and J by 5 bases, and 12 bases separated the two germline ends. The DNA of the CDR3 is TGTGCCGGACTGAGGGAGACTGAAGCTTTCTTT. Its protein product is CAGLRETEAFF.

This clone has only a few counts. V gene TRBV7-2 combines with J gene TRBJ2-1, with unresolved D. V lost 5 bases to trimming and J lost 3 bases, with 5 bases between them. The CDR3 loop spans 12 amino acids. Germline loops: CDR1 SGHTA, CDR2 FQGNSA. The CDR3 spells CASSPYYNEQFF. As DNA, the CDR3 is TGTGCCAGCAGCCCATACTACAATGAGCAGTTCTTC.

In its sample, this clone was seen a few times. This chain links TRBV29-1 with TRBJ2-1, with D maybe TRBD1 (5 bases). Deletions cut 4 bases from V and 3 bases from J, with 10 bases between. The germline V gene has CDR1 SQVTM and CDR2 ANQGSEA. The CDR3 consists of 13 residues. CDR3 nucleotide sequence: TGCAGCGTTGCTGAGACAGTCTACAATGAGCAGTTCTTC. It encodes CSVAETVYNEQFF.

This chain links TRBV29-1 with TRBJ1-2; 7 bases are shared with TRBD1. V shed 4 bases, J shed 2 bases, and the junction held 4 bases outside the gene matches. The germline CDR1 and CDR2 sequences are SQVTM and ANQGSEA. The CDR3 is made up of 13 amino acids. In DNA form, the CDR3 reads TGCAGCGTTGTGAGGGGGCCGAACTATGGCTACACCTTC. Translated: CSVVRGPNYGYTF.

This clone has a handful of counts. The chain joins TRBV29-1 to TRBJ1-2, with 8 bases matching TRBD1. Germline values: CDR1 SQVTM, CDR2 ANQGSEA. Losses at the gene ends were 3 bases for V and 6 bases for J; bases not matched to a gene: 6. The CDR3 is 13 residues long. CDR3 DNA: TGCAGCGTTGACTCTAGCAGGGGGCATGGCTACACCTTC. It yields the protein CSVDSSRGHGYTF.

The chain couples TRBV15 to TRBJ1-1; D gene uncertain. V lost 1 base and J 9 bases, leaving 9 bases between the germline ends. Germline CDR1 LNHNV, CDR2 YYDKDF (reference sequence). The length of the CDR3 is 12 residues. The CDR3 coding sequence is TGTGCCACCAGCAGAGTGGCCGGGAAAGCTTTCTTT. It yields the protein CATSRVAGKAFF. The full variable domain, rest sourced from reference TRBV15 and TRBJ1-1, is DAMVIQNPRYQVTQFGKPVTLSCSQTLNHNVMYWYQQKSSQAPKLLFHYYDKDFNNEADTPDNFQSRRPNTSFCFLDIRSPGLGDTAMYLCATSRVAGKAFFGQGTRLTVV.

Comments on this clone: Other DNA sequences from this sample encode an identical CDR3 as well. The chain has TRBV6-5 and TRBJ1-5; 7 nucleotides align to TRBD1. With 6 bases clipped from V and 3 bases from J, the junction kept 5 bases outside the gene matches. CDR3 length equals 14 residues. Germline values: CDR1 MNHEY, CDR2 SVGAGI. CDR3: CASSTGQNNQPQHF. The CDR3 nucleotides are TGTGCCAGCAGCACGGGACAGAACAATCAGCCCCAGCATTTT.

The DNA for the CDR3 is TGCGCCAGCAGCCAGGCGGGACAGTATGGCTACACCTTC. Protein: CASSQAGQYGYTF. The chain joins TRBV5-1 to TRBJ1-2; 7 positions match TRBD1. J was trimmed by 5 bases and V by 4 bases; bases with no gene match: 5. The CDR3 is made up of 13 amino acids. In germline, CDR1 is SGHRS, CDR2 YFSETQ.

This clone appeared a single time. The V gene is TRBV2, the J gene TRBJ1-1, with D unclear. CDR1 is SNHLY, CDR2 FYNNEI, per germline. The CDR3 loop spans 11 amino acids. V was cut by 5 bases and J by 3 bases, with 4 bases left in between. CDR3 DNA: TGTGCCAGCAGTAGGGACACTGAAGCTTTCTTT. Its translation is CASSRDTEAFF.

The gene calls are TRBV18 and TRBJ2-5; 9 positions match TRBD1. Trimming removed 4 bases from V and 6 bases from J; junction bases left unmatched: 6. The CDR3 extends over 14 amino acids. CDR1 and CDR2 (germline): KGHSH, LQKENI. This CDR3 reads CASSLTDRGKTQYF. In nucleotides, the CDR3 is TGTGCCAGCTCACTCACGGACAGGGGAAAGACCCAGTACTTC. Based on the CDR3 plus reference TRBV18 and TRBJ2-5, the full variable domain is NAGVMQNPRHLVRRRGQEARLRCSPMKGHSHVYWYRQLPEEGLKFMVYLQKENIIDESGMPKERFSAEFPKEGPSILRIQQVVRGDSAAYFCASSLTDRGKTQYFGPGTRLLVL.

The chain is built from TRBV4-3 and TRBJ2-5, with D perhaps matching TRBD1 (6 bases). This CDR3 region has 15 residues. V was trimmed by 2 bases and J by 5 bases, leaving 15 bases between them. Germline V gene data show CDR1 as LGHNA and CDR2 as YSLEER. The CDR3 loop reads CASSQSRGFGETQYF. The CDR3 DNA is TGCGCCAGCAGCCAATCCAGGGGTTTCGGCGAGACCCAGTACTTC.

This clone was picked up a small number of times. The chain combines TRBV6-1 with TRBJ2-5; 9 nucleotides align to TRBD2. Germline V gene sequence: CDR1 MNHNS, CDR2 SASEGT. Unmatched junction bases numbered 8, after V lost 7 bases and J lost 5 bases. The CDR3 contains 14 residues. CDR3 DNA sequence: TGTGCCAGCACGCGGGGGGGCATCGCGGAGACCCAGTACTTC. Translating gives CASTRGGIAETQYF.

This chain uses TRBV2 with TRBJ2-1, with D hard to call. There are 13 residues in the CDR3. Germline CDR1 is SNHLY and CDR2 is FYNNEI. V dropped 6 bases and J dropped 7 bases, with 13 bases sitting between them. The CDR3 protein is CASRTGPGNEQFF. Written as DNA, the CDR3 is TGTGCCAGCAGAACCGGGCCCGGGAATGAGCAGTTCTTC. Full variable domain (missing parts from reference TRBV2 and TRBJ2-1): EPEVTQTPSHQVTQMGQEVILRCVPISNHLYFYWYRQILGQKVEFLVSFYNNEISEKSEIFDDQFSVERPDGSNFTLKIRSTKLEDSAMYFCASRTGPGNEQFFGPGTRLTVL.

V gene TRBV30 combines with J gene TRBJ1-5; D remains ambiguous. Trimming stripped 2 bases from V and 3 bases from J, with 8 bases between. This CDR3 spans 13 amino acids. Germline lookup yields CDR1 GTSNPN and CDR2 SVGIG (reference sequence). The CDR3 nucleotides read TGTGCCTGGAGTCTAGCAGACAATCAGCCCCAGCATTTT. This encodes CAWSLADNQPQHF.

The V call is TRBV15, the J call TRBJ2-6; D not certain. Germline assignment: CDR1 LNHNV and CDR2 YYDKDF (reference sequence). The CDR3 has 16 residues. Trimming left V 0 bases short and J 0 bases short, with 6 bases between. The CDR3 coding sequence is TGTGCCACCAGCAGAGATGTGGGCTCTGGGGCCAACGTCCTGACTTTC. Its protein is CATSRDVGSGANVLTF. The full variable domain, its missing parts supplied by reference TRBV15 and TRBJ2-6, is DAMVIQNPRYQVTQFGKPVTLSCSQTLNHNVMYWYQQKSSQAPKLLFHYYDKDFNNEADTPDNFQSRRPNTSFCFLDIRSPGLGDTAMYLCATSRDVGSGANVLTFGAGSRLTVL.

This chain connects TRBV6-5 to TRBJ1-6; 9 bases are shared with TRBD1. Germline V gene lookup returns CDR1 MNHEY and CDR2 SVGAGI. The CDR3 is 13 residues long. V trimming: 10 bases; J trimming: 13 bases; junction bases outside the gene matches: 11. For the CDR3, the DNA is TGTGCCACCACTCCGGGACAGGGACTTCCCCTCCACTTT. Amino acid sequence: CATTPGQGLPLHF.

This clone turned up a few times. The chain joins TRBV27 to TRBJ1-1; no clear D gene. CDR1 is MNHEY and CDR2 is SMNVEV in the germline V gene (reference sequence). V lost 4 bases and J 2 bases, leaving 5 bases between the germline ends. The CDR3 has 12 amino acids. CDR3 region: CASSSSNTEAFF. The DNA of the CDR3 is TGTGCCAGCAGTTCGTCTAACACTGAAGCTTTCTTT.

This clone was counted only a few times. The V gene is TRBV29-1, the J gene TRBJ1-2; D remains ambiguous. Germline-derived CDR1 and CDR2 are SQVTM and ANQGSEA. This CDR3 has 10 amino acids. Trimming removed 3 bases at V and 3 bases at J, with 2 bases between. The CDR3 loop is CSVDYYGYTF. In DNA, the CDR3 is TGCAGCGTTGATTACTATGGCTACACCTTC.

The V gene is TRBV2, the J gene TRBJ1-1; no clear D gene. Germline V gene lookup returns CDR1 SNHLY and CDR2 FYNNEI. CDR3 length: 15 amino acids. V dropped 5 bases and J dropped 0 bases, with 13 bases sitting between them. CDR3 loop: CASSKAENMNTEAFF. In DNA, the CDR3 is TGTGCCAGCAGTAAGGCGGAAAATATGAACACTGAAGCTTTCTTT.

V usage is TRBV28 and J usage is TRBJ2-7; 9 bases align to TRBD1. Germline V CDR1 and CDR2: MDHEN, SYDVKM. CDR3 length equals 13 residues. With 6 bases clipped from V and 4 bases from J, the junction kept 4 bases outside the gene matches. DNA for the CDR3: TGTGCCAGCAGGGGACAGGGTCCTTACGAGCAGTACTTC. It specifies CASRGQGPYEQYF.

The chain has TRBV6-5 and TRBJ1-5; 8 bases fit TRBD1. The V and J ends lost 6 bases and 3 bases, in that order; junction bases with no gene match: 4. The germline CDR1 and CDR2 sequences are MNHEY and SVGAGI. This CDR3 has 14 residues. CDR3 in amino acids: CASRPDRVNQPQHF. The CDR3 region has the DNA TGTGCCAGCAGGCCGGACAGGGTCAATCAGCCCCAGCATTTT.

The V and J genes are TRBV27 and TRBJ2-5, with 9 bases that match TRBD1. The germline gives CDR1 MNHEY, CDR2 SMNVEV (reference sequence). This CDR3 contains 14 residues. V was pared by 4 bases and J by 7 bases, with 7 bases of the junction left unmatched. This chain's CDR3 is CASSSLGQGGTQYF. The CDR3 nucleotides read TGTGCCAGCAGTTCACTGGGACAGGGAGGGACCCAGTACTTC.

The sample holds one count of this clone. The gene calls are TRBV27 and TRBJ2-2; 8 bases line up with TRBD2. This CDR3 spans 16 amino acids. V lost 9 bases, J lost 3 bases, and 12 bases stayed unmatched. Germline V lookup: CDR1 MNHEY, CDR2 SMNVEV (reference sequence). This CDR3 reads CASSPYPGGDTGELFF. Here the CDR3 DNA reads TGTGCCAGTAGTCCTTACCCCGGGGGGGACACCGGGGAGCTGTTTTTT.

The rearrangement uses TRBV13 and TRBJ2-7, with TRBD1 matching over 7 bases. Per germline, CDR1 PRHDT and CDR2 FYEKMQ (reference sequence). The length of the CDR3 is 13 residues. Losses at the gene ends were 5 bases for V and 6 bases for J; bases not matched to a gene: 7. CDR3 protein: CASSLDRDAEQYF. Written as DNA, the CDR3 is TGTGCCAGCAGCCTAGACAGGGACGCCGAGCAGTACTTC.